The clone carrying this TCR beta chain was seen a handful of times. The junction shows a germline mismatch at one end, possibly a read error. This record belongs to a study of naive and memory T cell subsets. The length of the CDR3 is 8 residues. Germline assignment: CDR1 MDHEN and CDR2 SYDVKM. Two oligonucleotides, mixed equimolar, formed the beta constant-region primer covering TRBC1 and TRBC2. Ligated cDNA was amplified by four rounds of PCR with nested alpha and beta constant-region primers and SP2. Each CDR3 protein is one row after TCRdb ran MiXCR on the UMI-ligation and nested PCR reads. The sample lists approximately 80,000 distinct CDR3 sequences, 9% seen once, with over 0.95% in the top ten.

The receptor's source is a human donor in good health. The sequenced sample consisted of naive CD8+ T cells from blood. This rearrangement joins TRBV28 to TRBJ2-7, with D possibly TRBD1 on 6 matching bases. The DNA for the CDR3 is TGTGCCACTCTTAAGGGGGACTTC. It codes for CATLKGDF.